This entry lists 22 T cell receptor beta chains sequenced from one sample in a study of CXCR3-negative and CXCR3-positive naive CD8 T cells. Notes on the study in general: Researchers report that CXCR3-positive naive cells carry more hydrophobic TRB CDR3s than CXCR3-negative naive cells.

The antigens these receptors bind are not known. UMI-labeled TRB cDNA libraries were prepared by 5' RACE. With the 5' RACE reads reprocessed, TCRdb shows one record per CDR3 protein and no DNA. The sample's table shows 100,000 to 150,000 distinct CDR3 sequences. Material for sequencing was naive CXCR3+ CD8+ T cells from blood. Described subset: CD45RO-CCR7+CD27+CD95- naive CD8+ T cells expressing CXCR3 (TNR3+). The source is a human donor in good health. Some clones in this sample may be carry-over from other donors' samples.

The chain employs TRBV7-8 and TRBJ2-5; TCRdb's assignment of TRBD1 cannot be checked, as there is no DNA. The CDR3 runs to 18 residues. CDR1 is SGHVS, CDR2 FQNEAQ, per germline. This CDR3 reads CASSLDFPGQGFWETQYF.

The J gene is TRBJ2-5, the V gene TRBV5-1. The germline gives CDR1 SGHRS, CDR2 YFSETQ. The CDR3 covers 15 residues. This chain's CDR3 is CASSLEGNVQETQYF.

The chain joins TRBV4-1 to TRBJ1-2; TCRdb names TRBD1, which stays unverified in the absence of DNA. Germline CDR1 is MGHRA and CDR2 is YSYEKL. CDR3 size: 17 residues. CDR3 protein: CASSQGGDIQLDYGYTF.

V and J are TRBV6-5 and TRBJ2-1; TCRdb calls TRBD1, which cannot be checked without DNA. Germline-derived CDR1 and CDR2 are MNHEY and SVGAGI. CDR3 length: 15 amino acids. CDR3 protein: CASSRTERYYNEQFF.

The CDR3 region is CASSQQGPSTGELFF. The V gene is TRBV3-1, the J gene TRBJ2-2; TCRdb's D call, TRBD2, is unchecked because there is no DNA. This CDR3 spans 15 amino acids. CDR1 LGHDT and CDR2 YNNKEL come from the germline V gene (reference sequence).

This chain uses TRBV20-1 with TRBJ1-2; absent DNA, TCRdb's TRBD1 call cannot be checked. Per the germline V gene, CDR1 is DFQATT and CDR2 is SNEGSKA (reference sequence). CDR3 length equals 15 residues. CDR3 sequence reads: CSARDDDRGDYGYTF.

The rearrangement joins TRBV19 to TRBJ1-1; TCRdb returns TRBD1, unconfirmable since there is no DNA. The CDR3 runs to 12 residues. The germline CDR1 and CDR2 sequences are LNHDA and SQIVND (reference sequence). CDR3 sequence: CASNSGGSVAFF.

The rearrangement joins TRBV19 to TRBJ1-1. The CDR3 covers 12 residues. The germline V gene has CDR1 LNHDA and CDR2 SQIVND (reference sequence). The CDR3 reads CASSDWSTEAFF.

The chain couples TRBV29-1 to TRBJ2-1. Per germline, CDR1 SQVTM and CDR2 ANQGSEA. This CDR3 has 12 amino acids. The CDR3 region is CSVNLTRNEQFF.

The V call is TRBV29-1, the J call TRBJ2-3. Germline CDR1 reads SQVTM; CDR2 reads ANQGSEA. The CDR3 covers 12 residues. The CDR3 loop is CSVEGNTDTQYF.

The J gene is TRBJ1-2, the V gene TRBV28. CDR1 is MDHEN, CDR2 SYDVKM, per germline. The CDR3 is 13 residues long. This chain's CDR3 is CASSLLGSLGYTF.

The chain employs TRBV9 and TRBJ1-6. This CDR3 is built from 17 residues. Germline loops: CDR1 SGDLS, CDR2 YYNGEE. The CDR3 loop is CASGVSHRADDNSPLHF.

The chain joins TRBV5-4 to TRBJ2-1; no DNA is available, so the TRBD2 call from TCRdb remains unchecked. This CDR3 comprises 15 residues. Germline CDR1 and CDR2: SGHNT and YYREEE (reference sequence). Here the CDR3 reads CASSPWTGAYNEQFF.

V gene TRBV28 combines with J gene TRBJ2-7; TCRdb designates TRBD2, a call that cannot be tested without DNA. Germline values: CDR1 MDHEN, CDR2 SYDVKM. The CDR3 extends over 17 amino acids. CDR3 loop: CASSNPGLAGGPYEQYF.

The CDR3 sequence is CASSDQGQAIYEQYF. The V and J genes are TRBV11-2 and TRBJ2-7; TCRdb gives TRBD1 as the D gene, but with no DNA this cannot be confirmed. The CDR3 totals 15 residues. Germline V gene sequence: CDR1 SGHAT, CDR2 FQNNGV.

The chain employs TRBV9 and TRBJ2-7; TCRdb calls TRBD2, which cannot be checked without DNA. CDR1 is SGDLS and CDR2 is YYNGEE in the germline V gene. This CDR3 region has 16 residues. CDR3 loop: CASSVENGRASEEQYF.

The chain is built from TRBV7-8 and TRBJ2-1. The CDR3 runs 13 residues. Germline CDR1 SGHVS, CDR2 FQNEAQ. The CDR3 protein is CASSWVAANEQFF. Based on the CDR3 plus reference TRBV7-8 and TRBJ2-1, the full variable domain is GAGVSQSPRYKVAKRGQDVALRCDPISGHVSLFWYQQALGQGPEFLTYFQNEAQLDKSGLPSDRFFAERPEGSVSTLKIQRTQQEDSAVYLCASSWVAANEQFFGPGTRLTVL.

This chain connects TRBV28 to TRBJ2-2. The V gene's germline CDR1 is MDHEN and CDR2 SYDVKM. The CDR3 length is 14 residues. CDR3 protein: CASSSMGNTGELFF.

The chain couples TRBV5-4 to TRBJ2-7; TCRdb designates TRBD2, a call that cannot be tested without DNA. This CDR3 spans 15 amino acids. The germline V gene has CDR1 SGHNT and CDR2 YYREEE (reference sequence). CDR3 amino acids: CASSPSGGASYEQYF.

This chain's CDR3 is CASSQEAHPRVQFF. The genes are TRBV4-1 and TRBJ2-1; TCRdb picks TRBD1, but there is no DNA to check that call. The CDR3 has 14 residues. Germline CDR1 is MGHRA and CDR2 is YSYEKL.

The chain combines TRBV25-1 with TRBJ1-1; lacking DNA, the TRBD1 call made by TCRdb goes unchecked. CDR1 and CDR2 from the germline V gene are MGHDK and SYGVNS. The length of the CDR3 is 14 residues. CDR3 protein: CASSKTGASTEAFF.

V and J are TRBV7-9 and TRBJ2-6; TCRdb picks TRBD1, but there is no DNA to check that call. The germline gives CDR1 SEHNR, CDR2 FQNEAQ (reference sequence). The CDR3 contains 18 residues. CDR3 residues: CASSLPADLSSGANVLTF.